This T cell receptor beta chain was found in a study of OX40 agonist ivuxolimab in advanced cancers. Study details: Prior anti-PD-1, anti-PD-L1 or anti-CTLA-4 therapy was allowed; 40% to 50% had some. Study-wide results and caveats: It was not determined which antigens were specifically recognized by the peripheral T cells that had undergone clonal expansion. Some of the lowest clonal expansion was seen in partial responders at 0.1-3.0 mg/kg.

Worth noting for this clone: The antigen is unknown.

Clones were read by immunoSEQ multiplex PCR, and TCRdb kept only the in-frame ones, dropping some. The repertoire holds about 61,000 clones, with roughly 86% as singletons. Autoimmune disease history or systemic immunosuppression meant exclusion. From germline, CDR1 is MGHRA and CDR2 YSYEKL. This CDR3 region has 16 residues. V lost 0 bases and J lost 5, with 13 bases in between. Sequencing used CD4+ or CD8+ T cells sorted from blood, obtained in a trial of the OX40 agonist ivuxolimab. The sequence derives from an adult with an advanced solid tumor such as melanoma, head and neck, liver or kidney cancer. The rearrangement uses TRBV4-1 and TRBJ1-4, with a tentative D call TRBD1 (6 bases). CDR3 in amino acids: CASSQERTAGNEKLFF. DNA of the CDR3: TGCGCCAGCAGCCAAGAGAGGACAGCCGGAAATGAAAAACTGTTTTTT.